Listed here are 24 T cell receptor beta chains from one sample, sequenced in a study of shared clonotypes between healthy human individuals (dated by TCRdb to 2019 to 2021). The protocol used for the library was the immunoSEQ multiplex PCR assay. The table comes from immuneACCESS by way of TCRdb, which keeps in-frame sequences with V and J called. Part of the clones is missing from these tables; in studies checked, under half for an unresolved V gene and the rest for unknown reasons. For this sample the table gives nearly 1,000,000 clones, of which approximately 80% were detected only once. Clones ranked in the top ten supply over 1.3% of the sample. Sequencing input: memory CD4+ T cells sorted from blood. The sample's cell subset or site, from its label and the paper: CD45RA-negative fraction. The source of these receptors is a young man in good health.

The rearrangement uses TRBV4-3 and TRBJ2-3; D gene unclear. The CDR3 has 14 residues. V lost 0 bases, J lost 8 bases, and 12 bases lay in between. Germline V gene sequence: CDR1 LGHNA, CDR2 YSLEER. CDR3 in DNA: TGCGCCAGCAGCCAAGACCTTTTTCGGGCTACGCAGTATTTT. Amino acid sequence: CASSQDLFRATQYF.

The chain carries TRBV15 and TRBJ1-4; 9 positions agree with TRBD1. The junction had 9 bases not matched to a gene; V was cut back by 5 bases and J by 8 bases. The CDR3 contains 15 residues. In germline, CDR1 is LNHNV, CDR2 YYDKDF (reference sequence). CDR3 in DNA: TGTGCCACCAGCTTTACAGGGGGCAAAGGGGAAAAACTGTTTTTT. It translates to CATSFTGGKGEKLFF.

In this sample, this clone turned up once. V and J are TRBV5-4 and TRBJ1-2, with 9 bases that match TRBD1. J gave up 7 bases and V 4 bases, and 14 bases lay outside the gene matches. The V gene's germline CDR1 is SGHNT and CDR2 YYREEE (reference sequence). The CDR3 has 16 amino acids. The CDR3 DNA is TGTGCCAGCAGCGAGACAGGGGGTATAAGGGGAGGTGGCTACACCTTC. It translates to CASSETGGIRGGGYTF.

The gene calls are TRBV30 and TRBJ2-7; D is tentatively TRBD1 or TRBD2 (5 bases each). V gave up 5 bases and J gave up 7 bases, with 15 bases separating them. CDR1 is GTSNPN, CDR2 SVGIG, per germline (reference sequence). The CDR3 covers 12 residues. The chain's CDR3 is CAWAGSLGEQYF. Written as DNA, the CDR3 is TGTGCCTGGGCAGGGAGTCTGGGTGAGCAGTACTTC.

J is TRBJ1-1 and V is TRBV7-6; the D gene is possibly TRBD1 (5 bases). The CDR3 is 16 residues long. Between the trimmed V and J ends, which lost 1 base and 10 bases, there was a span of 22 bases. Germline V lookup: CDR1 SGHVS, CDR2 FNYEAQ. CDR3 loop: CASSLESGLGGGGAFF. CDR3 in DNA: TGTGCCAGCAGCTTAGAATCTGGGCTTGGGGGAGGAGGAGCTTTCTTT.

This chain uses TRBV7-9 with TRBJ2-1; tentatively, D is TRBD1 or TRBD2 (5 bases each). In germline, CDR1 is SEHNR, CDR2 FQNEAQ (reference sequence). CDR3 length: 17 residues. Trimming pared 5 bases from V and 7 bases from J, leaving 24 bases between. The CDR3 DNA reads TGTGCCAGCAGCCTGCACCGGGACCCTACCTCGAGTAATGAGCAGTTCTTC. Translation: CASSLHRDPTSSNEQFF.

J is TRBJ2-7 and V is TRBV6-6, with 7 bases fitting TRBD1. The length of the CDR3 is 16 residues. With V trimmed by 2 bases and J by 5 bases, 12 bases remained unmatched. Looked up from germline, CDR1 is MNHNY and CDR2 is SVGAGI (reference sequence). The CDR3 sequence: CASSYPTYRGVNEQYF. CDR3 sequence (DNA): TGTGCCAGCAGTTACCCTACTTACAGGGGCGTTAACGAGCAGTACTTC.

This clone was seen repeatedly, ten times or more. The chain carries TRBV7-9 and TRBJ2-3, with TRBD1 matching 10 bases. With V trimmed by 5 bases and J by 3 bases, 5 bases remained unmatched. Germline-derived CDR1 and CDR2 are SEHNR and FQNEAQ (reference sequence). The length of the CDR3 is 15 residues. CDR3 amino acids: CASSQTGGATDTQYF. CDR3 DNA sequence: TGTGCCAGCAGCCAGACAGGGGGCGCAACAGATACGCAGTATTTT.

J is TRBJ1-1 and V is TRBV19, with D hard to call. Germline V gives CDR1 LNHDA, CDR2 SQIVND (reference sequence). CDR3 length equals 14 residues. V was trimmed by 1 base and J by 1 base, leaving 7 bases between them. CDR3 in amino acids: CASSIVPGNTEAFF. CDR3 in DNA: TGTGCCAGTAGTATAGTCCCCGGGAACACTGAAGCTTTCTTT.

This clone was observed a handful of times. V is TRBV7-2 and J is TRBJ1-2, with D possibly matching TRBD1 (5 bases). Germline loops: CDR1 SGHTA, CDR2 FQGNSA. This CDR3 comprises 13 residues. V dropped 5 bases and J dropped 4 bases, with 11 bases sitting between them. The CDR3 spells CASSPGARYGYTF. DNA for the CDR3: TGTGCCAGCAGCCCCGGGGCGCGCTATGGCTACACCTTC.

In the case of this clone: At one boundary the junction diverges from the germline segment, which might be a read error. CDR3 region: CASSSSRGNPGELFF. The CDR3, as DNA: TGCGCCAGCAGCTCGAGCAGGGGGAACCCCGGGGAGCTGTTTTTT. This chain links TRBV5-1 with TRBJ2-2; 7 positions match TRBD1. The CDR3 extends over 15 amino acids. The V gene's germline CDR1 is SGHRS and CDR2 YFSETQ.

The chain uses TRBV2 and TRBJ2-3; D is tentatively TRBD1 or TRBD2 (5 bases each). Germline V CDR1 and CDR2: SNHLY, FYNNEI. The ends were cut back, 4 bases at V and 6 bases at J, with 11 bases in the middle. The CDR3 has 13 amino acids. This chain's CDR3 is CASSAGWDDTQYF. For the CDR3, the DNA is TGTGCCAGCAGTGCAGGTTGGGACGATACGCAGTATTTT.

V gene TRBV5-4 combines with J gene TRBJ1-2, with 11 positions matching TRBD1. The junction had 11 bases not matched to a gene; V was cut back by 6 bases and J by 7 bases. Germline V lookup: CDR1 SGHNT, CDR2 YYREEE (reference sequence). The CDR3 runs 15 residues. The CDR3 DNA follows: TGTGCCAGCAACCCGGACAGGGGGCTTTCGGTTGGCTACACCTTC. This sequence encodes CASNPDRGLSVGYTF.

CDR3 nucleotide sequence: TGTGCCAGCTCTCTGGGCAGGGAGCTCGGTGAGCAGTTCTTC. Encoded protein: CASSLGRELGEQFF. The chain couples TRBV18 to TRBJ2-1; either TRBD1 or TRBD2 may supply D (5 bases each). There are 14 residues in the CDR3. Trimming shortened V by 6 bases and J by 9 bases, and 18 bases separated the two germline ends. Germline CDR1 KGHSH, CDR2 LQKENI.

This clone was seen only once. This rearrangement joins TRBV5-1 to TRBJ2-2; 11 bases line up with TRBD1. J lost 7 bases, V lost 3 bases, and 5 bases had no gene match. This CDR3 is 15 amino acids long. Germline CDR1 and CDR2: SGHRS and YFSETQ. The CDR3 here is CASSWTGGAGGELFF. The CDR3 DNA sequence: TGCGCCAGCAGCTGGACAGGGGGCGCGGGCGGGGAGCTGTTTTTT. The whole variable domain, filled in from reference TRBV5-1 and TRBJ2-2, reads KAGVTQTPRYLIKTRGQQVTLSCSPISGHRSVSWYQQTPGQGLQFLFEYFSETQRNKGNFPGRFSGRQFSNSRSEMNVSTLELGDSALYLCASSWTGGAGGELFFGEGSRLTVL.

The DNA of the CDR3 is TGTGCCAGTACGGGGGGACAGAACTATGGCTACACCTTC. Protein sequence: CASTGGQNYGYTF. This chain connects TRBV19 to TRBJ1-2; the match to TRBD1 covers 7 bases. The CDR3 is made up of 13 amino acids. Germline trimming cut 7 bases from V and 2 bases from J; bases unmatched to any gene: 4. Per the germline V gene, CDR1 is LNHDA and CDR2 is SQIVND (reference sequence). The full variable domain, its missing parts supplied by reference TRBV19 and TRBJ1-2, is DGGITQSPKYLFRKEGQNVTLSCEQNLNHDAMYWYRQDPGQGLRLIYYSQIVNDFQKGDIAEGYSVSREKKESFPLTVTSAQKNPTAFYLCASTGGQNYGYTFGSGTRLTVV.

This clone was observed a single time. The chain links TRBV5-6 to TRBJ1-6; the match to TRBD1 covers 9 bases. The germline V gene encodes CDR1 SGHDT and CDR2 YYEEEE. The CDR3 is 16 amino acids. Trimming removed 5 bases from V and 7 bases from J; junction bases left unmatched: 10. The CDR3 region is CASSSGTGSKNSPLHF. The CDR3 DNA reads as TGTGCCAGCAGTTCCGGGACAGGGTCTAAGAATTCACCCCTCCACTTT.

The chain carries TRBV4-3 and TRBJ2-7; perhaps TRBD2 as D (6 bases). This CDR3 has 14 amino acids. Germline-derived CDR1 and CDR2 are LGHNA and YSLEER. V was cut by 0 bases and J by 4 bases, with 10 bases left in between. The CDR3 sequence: CASSQDFGGYEQYF. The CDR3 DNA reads TGCGCCAGCAGCCAAGATTTCGGGGGTTACGAGCAGTACTTC.

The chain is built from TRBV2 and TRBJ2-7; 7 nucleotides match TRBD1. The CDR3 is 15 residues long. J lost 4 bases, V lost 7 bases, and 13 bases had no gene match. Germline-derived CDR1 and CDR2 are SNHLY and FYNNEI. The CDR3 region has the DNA TGTGCCAGCACTACGATGAGAGGGGGCCCATACGAGCAGTACTTC. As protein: CASTTMRGGPYEQYF.

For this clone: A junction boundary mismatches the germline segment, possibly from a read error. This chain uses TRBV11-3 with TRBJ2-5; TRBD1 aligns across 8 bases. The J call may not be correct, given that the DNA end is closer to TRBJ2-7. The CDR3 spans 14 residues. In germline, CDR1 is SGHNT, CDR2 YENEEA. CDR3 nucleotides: TGTGCCAGCAGCCTAGAGGACAGGGACCACGAGCAGTACTTC. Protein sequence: CASSLEDRDHEQYF.

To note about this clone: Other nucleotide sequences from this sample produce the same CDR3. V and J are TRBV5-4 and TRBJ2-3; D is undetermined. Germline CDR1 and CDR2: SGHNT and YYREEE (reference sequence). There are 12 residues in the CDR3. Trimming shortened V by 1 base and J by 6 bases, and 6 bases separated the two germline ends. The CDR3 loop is CASSLSTDTQYF. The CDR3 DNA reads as TGTGCCAGCAGCTTGTCCACGGATACGCAGTATTTT.

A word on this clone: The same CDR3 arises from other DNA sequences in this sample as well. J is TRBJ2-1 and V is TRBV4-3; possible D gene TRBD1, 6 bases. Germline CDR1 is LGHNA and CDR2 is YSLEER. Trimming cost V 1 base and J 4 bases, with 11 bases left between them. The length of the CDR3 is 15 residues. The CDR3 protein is CASSQGGGRYNEQFF. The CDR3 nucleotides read TGCGCCAGCAGCCAAGGAGGGGGACGGTACAATGAGCAGTTCTTC.

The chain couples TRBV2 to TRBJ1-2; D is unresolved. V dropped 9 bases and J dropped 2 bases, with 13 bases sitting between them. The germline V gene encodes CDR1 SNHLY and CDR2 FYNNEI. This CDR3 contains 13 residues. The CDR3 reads CASSRSGNYGYTF. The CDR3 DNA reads TGTGCCAGTAGCAGGTCCGGGAACTATGGCTACACCTTC.

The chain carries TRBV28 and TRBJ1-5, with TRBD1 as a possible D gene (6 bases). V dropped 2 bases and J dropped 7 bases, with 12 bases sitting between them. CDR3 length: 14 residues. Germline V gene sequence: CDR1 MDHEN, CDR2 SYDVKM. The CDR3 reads CASSLAGVNQPQHF. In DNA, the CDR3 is TGTGCCAGCAGTTTAGCAGGGGTCAACCAGCCCCAGCATTTT.